This T cell receptor beta chain was documented in a study of response to subunit inactivated influenza vaccine. Study-wide results and caveats: The authors offered the suggestion that each seasonal influenza vaccination recruits few new T cells.

The table lists this clonotype with a few counts. Its antigen remains unknown. V shed 0 bases, J shed 6 bases, and the junction held 15 bases outside the gene matches. There are 19 residues in the CDR3. Per germline, CDR1 SGDLS and CDR2 YYNGEE. Each CDR3 protein gets one entry after TCRdb re-called the RT-PCR reads with MiXCR. Here the sample spans hundreds of thousands of distinct CDR3 sequences, less than 20% being singletons. The source was PBMCs from blood, collected 4 to 6 days after vaccination. This chain links TRBV9 with TRBJ2-3; 11 nucleotides line up with TRBD2. The TCR was taken from a man over 45 who received an inactivated influenza vaccine. The CDR3, as DNA: TGTGCCAGCAGCGTAGTCGCCCTAGCGGGGGGAGCTAGTTATGATACGCAGTATTTT. Its protein is CASSVVALAGGASYDTQYF.